This TCR beta chain was found in a study of regulatory dendritic cells for organ transplantation (dated by TCRdb to 2016 to 2017). Describing the broader study: Monocytes were cultured with vitamin D3 on days 0 and 4 and with IL-10 on day 4 to generate regulatory dendritic cells. Sorted naive and memory CD4+ and CD8+ T cells had their TCRbeta repertoires sequenced both before and after allostimulation with either regulatory or mature dendritic cells. On day 6, LPS was added to the DC cultures to test how the DCs responded to a strong maturation-inducing agent. General conclusions and limits of the study: Among the resting subsets, memory CD8+ T cells contained the most alloreactive TCR clonotypes. Highly diverse repertoires were observed in naive CD4+ and CD8+ T cells, whereas lower diversity was observed in memory cells, and the most oligoclonal repertoires were found in memory CD8+ cells. Expansion of memory CD8+ clones was induced by allostimulation in both subjects, but more limited expansion appeared to be induced by regulatory dendritic cells than by mature dendritic cells. Only a couple of subjects were sequenced, and considerable between-individual heterogeneity in the alloreactive memory CD8+ T cell pool was noted by the authors.

For this clone: It lacks a known antigen. Base-call qualities are not available, and no considerably larger clone is one nucleotide away.

Multiplexed two-step PCR with Vbeta-specific forward primers and Jbeta-specific reverse primers was used to amplify TCRbeta CDR3 regions. Through the immunoSEQ service, TCRbeta libraries were sequenced on an Illumina instrument. Regarding the original processing steps: V, D and J genes were assigned using IMGT annotation, and counts were corrected for multiplex PCR bias using synthetic CDR3 analogues. The immunoSEQ Analyzer calculated repertoire clonality as one minus the normalized Shannon entropy. Clonal expansion was defined using Fisher's exact test with Benjamini-Hochberg false discovery rate control and a two-tailed threshold of P<0.01. The table was pulled from immuneACCESS by TCRdb, which kept in-frame rearrangements only. Such tables lose some clones; where checked, under half of the loss comes from unresolved V genes, and the rest has no known cause. V and J calls and clone size follow that table, whereas D and trimming were derived from the DNA. Present in this sample are approximately 12,000 clones, around 92% of which were seen just once. The top ten clonotypes cover approximately 0.22% of the sample.

Sorted T cell subsets were CFSE-labeled and co-cultured for 4 to 6 days with allogeneic regulatory or mature dendritic cells at a 1:10 DC:T ratio. FACS was used to sort CD4+ or CD8+ cells into naive T cells (CD45RA+) and memory T cells (CD45RO+). T cells for TCR sequencing came from a couple of healthy control subjects. Genomic DNA was extracted with the Qiagen DNeasy Blood & Tissue Kit. The CDR3 numbers 14 residues from cysteine through phenylalanine. Here the CDR3 DNA is all that survives: 42 bases in frame from base 1. V trim: 10 bases; J trim: 6 bases; unmatched bases: 14. Via the germline V gene (reference sequence), CDR1 is SEHNR and CDR2 FQNEAQ.

The sequence came from a human donor in good health. The chain is assembled from TRBV7-9 and TRBJ1-2, and 7 junctional nucleotides match TRBD1. Specimen: naive CD8+ T cells from blood cultured with regulatory dendritic cells. The cell subset or site label of this sample denotes: CD45RA+ naive T cells. CDR3 sequence: CATTYGETGHGYTF. DNA sequence: TGTGCCACCACATACGGAGAGACAGGGCATGGCTACACCTTC.